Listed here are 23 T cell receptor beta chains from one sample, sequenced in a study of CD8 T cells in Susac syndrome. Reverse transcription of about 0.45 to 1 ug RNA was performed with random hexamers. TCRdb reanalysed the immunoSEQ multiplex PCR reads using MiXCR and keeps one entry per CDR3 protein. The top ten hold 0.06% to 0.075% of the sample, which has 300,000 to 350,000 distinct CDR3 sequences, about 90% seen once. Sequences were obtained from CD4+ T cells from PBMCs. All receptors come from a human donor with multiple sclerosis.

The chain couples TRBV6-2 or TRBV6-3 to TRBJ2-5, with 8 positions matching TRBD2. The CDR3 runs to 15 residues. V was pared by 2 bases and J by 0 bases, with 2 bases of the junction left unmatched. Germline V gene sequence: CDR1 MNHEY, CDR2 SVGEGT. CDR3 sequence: CASSYGGGYQETQYF. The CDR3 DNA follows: TGTGCCAGCAGTTACGGCGGGGGGTACCAAGAGACCCAGTACTTC.

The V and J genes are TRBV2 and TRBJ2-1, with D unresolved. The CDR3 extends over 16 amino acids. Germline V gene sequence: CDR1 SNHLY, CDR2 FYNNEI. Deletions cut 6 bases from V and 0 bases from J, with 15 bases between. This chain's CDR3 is CASRPDGTFSYNEQFF. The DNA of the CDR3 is TGTGCCAGCAGGCCTGACGGAACCTTCTCCTACAATGAGCAGTTCTTC.

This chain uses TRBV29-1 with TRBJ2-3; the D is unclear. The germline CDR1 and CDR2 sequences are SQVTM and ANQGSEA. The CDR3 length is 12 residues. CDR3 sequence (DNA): TGCACCACAAAGTCCAGCACAGATACGCAGTATTTT. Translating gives CTTKSSTDTQYF.

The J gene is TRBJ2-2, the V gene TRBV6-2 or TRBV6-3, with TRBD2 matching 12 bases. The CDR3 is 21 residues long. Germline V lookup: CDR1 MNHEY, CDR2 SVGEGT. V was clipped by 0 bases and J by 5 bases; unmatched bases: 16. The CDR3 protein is CASSYSRALAGGPWVTGELFF. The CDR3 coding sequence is TGTGCCAGCAGTTACTCTAGGGCCCTAGCGGGAGGGCCGTGGGTGACCGGGGAGCTGTTTTTT.

The DNA for the CDR3 is TGTGCTAGTGGTTTGAGTGGCGGTAACATTCAGTACTTC. This encodes CASGLSGGNIQYF. V gene TRBV12-5 combines with J gene TRBJ2-4; D is ambiguous. CDR1 is LGHNT and CDR2 is FRNRAP in the germline V gene. There are 13 residues in the CDR3. Trimming pared 2 bases from V and 7 bases from J, leaving 9 bases between.

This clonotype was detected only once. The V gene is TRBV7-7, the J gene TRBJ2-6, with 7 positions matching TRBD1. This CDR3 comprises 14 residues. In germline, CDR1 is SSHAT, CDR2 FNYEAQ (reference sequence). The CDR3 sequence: CARDRASGANVLTF. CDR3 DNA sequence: TGTGCTAGAGACAGGGCCTCTGGGGCCAACGTCCTGACTTTC.

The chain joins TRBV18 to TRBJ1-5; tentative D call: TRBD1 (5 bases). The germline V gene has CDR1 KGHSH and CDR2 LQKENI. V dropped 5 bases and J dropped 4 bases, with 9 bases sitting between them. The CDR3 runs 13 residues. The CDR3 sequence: CASSTQENQPQHF. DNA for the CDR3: TGTGCCAGCTCAACACAGGAGAATCAGCCCCAGCATTTT.

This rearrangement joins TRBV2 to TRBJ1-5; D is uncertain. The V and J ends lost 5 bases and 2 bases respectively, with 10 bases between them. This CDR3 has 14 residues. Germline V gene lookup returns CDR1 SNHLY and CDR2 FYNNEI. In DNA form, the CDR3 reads TGTGCCAGCAGTAGAAATGAAGGCAATCAGCCCCAGCATTTT. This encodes CASSRNEGNQPQHF.

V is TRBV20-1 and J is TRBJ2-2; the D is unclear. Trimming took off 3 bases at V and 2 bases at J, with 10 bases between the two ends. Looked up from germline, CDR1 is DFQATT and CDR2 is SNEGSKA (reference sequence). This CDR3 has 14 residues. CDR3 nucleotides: TGCAGTGCTAGGTCGGATGGAAACACCGGGGAGCTGTTTTTT. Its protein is CSARSDGNTGELFF.

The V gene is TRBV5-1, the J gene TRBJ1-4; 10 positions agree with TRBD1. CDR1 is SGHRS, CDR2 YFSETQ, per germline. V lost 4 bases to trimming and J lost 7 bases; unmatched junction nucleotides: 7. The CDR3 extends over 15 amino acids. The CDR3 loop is CASSLETGGGEKLFF. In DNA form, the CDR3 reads TGCGCCAGCAGCCTAGAGACAGGGGGCGGTGAAAAACTGTTTTTT.

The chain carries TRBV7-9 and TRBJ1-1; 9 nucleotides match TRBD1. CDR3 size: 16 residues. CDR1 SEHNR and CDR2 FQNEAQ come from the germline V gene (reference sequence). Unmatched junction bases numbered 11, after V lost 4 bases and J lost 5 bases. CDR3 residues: CASSSHAGTGRTEAFF. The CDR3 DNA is TGTGCCAGCAGCTCACATGCCGGGACAGGGCGGACTGAAGCTTTCTTT.

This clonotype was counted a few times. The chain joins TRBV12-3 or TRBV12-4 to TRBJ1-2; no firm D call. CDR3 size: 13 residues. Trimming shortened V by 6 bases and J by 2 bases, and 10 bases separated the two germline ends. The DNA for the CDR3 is TGTGCCAGCAGCTTAACCGCGAACTATGGCTACACCTTC. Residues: CASSLTANYGYTF.

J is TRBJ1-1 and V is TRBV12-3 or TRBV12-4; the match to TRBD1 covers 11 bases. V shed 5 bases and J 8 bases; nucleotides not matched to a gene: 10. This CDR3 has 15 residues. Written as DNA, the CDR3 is TGTGCCAGCAGTCGGACAGGGGGCCCTGAGTCCGAAGCTTTCTTT. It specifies CASSRTGGPESEAFF.

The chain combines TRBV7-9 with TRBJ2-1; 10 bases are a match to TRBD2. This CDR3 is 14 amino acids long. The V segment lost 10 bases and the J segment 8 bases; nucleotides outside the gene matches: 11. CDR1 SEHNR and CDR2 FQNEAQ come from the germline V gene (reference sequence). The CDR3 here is CAIPTSGSVYEQFF. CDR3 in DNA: TGTGCCATCCCGACTAGCGGGTCTGTGTATGAGCAGTTCTTC.

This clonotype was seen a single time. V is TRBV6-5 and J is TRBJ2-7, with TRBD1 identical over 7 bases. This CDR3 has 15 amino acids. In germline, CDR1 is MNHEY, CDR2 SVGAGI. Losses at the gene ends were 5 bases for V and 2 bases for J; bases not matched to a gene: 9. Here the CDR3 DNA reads TGTGCCAGCAGTCCCCCTAGGCAGGGGGCCTACGAGCAGTACTTC. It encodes CASSPPRQGAYEQYF.

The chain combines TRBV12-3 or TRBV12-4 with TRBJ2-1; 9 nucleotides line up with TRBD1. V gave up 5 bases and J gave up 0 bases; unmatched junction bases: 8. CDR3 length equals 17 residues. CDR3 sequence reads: CASSPGQGLGSYNEQFF. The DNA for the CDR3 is TGTGCCAGCAGTCCGGGACAGGGATTAGGCTCCTACAATGAGCAGTTCTTC.

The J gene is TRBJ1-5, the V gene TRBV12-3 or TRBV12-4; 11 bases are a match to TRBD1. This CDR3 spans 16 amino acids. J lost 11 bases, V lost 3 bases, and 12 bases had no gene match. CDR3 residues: CASSFFGTPGQGAQHF. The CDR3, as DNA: TGTGCCAGCAGTTTCTTCGGTACTCCGGGACAGGGGGCCCAGCATTTT.

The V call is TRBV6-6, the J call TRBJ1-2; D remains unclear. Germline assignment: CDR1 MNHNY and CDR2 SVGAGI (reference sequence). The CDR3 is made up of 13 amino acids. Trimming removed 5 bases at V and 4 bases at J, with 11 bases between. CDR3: CASSSYVSYGYTF. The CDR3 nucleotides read TGTGCCAGCAGTAGTTACGTATCCTATGGCTACACCTTC.

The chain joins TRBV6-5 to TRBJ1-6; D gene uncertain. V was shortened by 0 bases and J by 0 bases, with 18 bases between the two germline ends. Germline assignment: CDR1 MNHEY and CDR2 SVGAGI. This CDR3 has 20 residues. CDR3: CASSYSGITRRSSYNSPLHF. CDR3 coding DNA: TGTGCCAGCAGTTACTCGGGCATTACCCGTCGGAGCTCCTATAATTCACCCCTCCACTTT.

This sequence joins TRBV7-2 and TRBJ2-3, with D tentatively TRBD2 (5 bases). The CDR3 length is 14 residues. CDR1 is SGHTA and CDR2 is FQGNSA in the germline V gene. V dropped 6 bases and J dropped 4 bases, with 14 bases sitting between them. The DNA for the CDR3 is TGTGCCAGCAGTTCAGAGCGGTTTTCAGATACGCAGTATTTT. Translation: CASSSERFSDTQYF.

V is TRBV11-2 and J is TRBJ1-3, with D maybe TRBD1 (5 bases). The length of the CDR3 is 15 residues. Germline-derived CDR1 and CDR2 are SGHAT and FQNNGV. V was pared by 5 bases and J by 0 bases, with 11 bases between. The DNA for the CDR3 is TGTGCCAGCAGCCTCAGGGATTCCTCTGGAAACACCATATATTTT. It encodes CASSLRDSSGNTIYF.

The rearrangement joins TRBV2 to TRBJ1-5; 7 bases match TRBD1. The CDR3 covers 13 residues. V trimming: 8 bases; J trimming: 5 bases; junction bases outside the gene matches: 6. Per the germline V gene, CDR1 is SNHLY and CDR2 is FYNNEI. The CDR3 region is CASGRDRDQPQHF. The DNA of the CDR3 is TGTGCCAGCGGGAGGGACAGAGATCAGCCCCAGCATTTT.

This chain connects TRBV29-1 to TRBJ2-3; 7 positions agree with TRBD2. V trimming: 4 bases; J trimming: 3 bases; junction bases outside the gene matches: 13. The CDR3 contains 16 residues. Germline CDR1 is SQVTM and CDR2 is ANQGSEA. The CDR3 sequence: CSVVPYREAGTDTQYF. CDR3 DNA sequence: TGCAGCGTTGTACCCTACCGGGAGGCGGGGACAGATACGCAGTATTTT.